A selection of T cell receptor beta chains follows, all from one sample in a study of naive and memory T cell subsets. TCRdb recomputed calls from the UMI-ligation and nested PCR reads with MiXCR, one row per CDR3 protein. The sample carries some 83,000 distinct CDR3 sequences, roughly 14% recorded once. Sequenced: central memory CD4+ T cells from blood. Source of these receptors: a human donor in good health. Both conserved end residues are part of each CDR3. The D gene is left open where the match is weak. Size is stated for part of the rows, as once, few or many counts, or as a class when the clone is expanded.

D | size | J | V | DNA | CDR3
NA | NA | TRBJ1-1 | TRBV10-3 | TGTGCCATCAGTGCCCTAGAAGGGGCTGGGACTGAAGCTTTCTTT | CAISALEGAGTEAFF
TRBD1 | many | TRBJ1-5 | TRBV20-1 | TGCAGTGCCAACAGGGGTAGCAGTCAGCCCCAGCATTTT | CSANRGSSQPQHF
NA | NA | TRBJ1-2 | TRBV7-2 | TGTGCCAGCAGCTTAGATATAAGATCTGGCTACACCTTC | CASSLDIRSGYTF
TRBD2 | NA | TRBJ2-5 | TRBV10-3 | TGTGCCATCAGTGAGTCTACGGGACTAGCGGAAGAGACCCAGTACTTC | CAISESTGLAEETQYF
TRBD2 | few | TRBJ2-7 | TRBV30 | TGTGCCTGGGGGGTGGCGGGAGTGAGCGAGCAGTACTTC | CAWGVAGVSEQYF
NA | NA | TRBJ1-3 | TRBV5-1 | TGCGCCAGCAGCTTGGATGGAATCTCTGGAAACACCATATATTTT | CASSLDGISGNTIYF
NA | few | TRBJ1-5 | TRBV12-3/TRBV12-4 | TGTGCCAGCAGTTTAGGGGACGGGAGGAGCAATCAGCCCCAGCATTTT | CASSLGDGRSNQPQHF
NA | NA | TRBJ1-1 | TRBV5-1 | TGCGCCAGCCGCCCCGGGCCGAACACTGAAGCTTTCTTT | CASRPGPNTEAFF
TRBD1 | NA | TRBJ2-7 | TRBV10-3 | TGTGCCATCAGTGAGTCATCAGGGACAGGGATCTACGAGCAGTACTTC | CAISESSGTGIYEQYF
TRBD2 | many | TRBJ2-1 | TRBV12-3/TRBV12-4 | TGTGCCACCAGGACTAGCGGGAACGCTGAGCAGTTCTTC | CATRTSGNAEQFF
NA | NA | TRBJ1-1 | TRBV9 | TGTGCCAGCAGCGTAGAGGCTTGGCAGGTAAACACTGAAGCTTTCTTT | CASSVEAWQVNTEAFF
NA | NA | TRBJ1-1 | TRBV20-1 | TGCAGTGCTAGAGAATGGGGAATGAACACTGAAGCTTTCTTT | CSAREWGMNTEAFF
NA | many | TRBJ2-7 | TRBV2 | TGTGCCAGCAGGCGGGTGTCCTACGAGCAGTACTTC | CASRRVSYEQYF
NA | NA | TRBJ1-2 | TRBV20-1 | TGCAGTGCTAGAGAGTCAGGGGATGGCTACACCTTC | CSARESGDGYTF
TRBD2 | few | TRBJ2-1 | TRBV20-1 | TGCAGTGCTAGGTCCCCTAGCGGGTCGTACAATGAGCAGTTCTTC | CSARSPSGSYNEQFF
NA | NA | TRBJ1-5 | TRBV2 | TGTGCCAGCTCCACAGATAGCAATCAGCCCCAGCATTTT | CASSTDSNQPQHF
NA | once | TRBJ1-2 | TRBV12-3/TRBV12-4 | TGTGCCAGCAGGTTCGGGGCCAATCCACAATATGGCTACACCTTC | CASRFGANPQYGYTF
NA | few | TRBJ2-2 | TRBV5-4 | TGTGCCAGCAGCACAACGAACACCGGGGAGCTGTTTTTT | CASSTTNTGELFF
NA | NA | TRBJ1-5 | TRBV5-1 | TGCGCCAGCAGCACAGGATGGAACAATCAGCCCCAGCATTTT | CASSTGWNNQPQHF
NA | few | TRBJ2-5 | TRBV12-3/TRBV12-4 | TGTGCCAGCAGTGGGGGTGGACGGGAAGGGGAGACCCAGTACTTC | CASSGGGREGETQYF
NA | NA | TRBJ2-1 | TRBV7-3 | TGTGCCAGCAGCTCGTCCTCGGCTCTAGCCAATGAGCAGTTCTTC | CASSSSSALANEQFF
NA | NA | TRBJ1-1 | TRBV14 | TGTGCCAGCAGCCAAGATATCCGTAGCACTGAAGCTTTCTTT | CASSQDIRSTEAFF
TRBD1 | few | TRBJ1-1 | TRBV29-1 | TGCAGCGCTGGACCGGGACAGGGGGCTGGAACTGAAGCTTTCTTT | CSAGPGQGAGTEAFF
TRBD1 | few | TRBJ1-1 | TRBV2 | TGTGCCAGCAGTCGGACAGGGGGGTCGAACACTGAAGCTTTCTTT | CASSRTGGSNTEAFF
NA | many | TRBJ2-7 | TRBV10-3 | TGTGCCATCAGTGAGTCTAGGAGCGTCAGCTTGCACTTC | CAISESRSVSLHF
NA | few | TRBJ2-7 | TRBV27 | TGTGCCAGCAGTAAGGACAGATCCTACGAGCAGTACTTC | CASSKDRSYEQYF
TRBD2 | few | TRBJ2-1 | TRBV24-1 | TGTGCCACCAGTGACCGGACTAGCGGGCAAGGGAATGAGCAGTTCTTC | CATSDRTSGQGNEQFF
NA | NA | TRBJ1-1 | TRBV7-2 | TGTGCCAGCAGCTTTATCCGCGGGGACACTGAAGCTTTCTTT | CASSFIRGDTEAFF
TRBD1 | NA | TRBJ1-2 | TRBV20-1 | TGCAGTGCCGCAAGGACAGGGAATGGCTACACCTTC | CSAARTGNGYTF
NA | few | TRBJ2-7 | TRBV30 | TGTGCCTGGAGTACACAACACAGTAGCCCTTTGGACGAGCAGTACTTC | CAWSTQHSSPLDEQYF
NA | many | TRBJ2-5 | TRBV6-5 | TGTGCCAGTCGGGGGGCAGCTTTCCAAGAGACCCAGTACTTC | CASRGAAFQETQYF
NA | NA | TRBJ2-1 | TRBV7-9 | TGTGCCAGCAGACCCGTGGGGAGTGAGCAGTTCTTC | CASRPVGSEQFF
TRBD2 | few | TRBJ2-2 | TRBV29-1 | TGCAGCGTGAGCGGGAGGGCGACCGGGGAGCTGTTTTTT | CSVSGRATGELFF
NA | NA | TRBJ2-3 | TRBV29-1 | TGCAGCGCCGAAGCGGACAGAGTGACAGATACGCAGTATTTT | CSAEADRVTDTQYF
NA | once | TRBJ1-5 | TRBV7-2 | TGTGCCGGCAGCCCCCCCTGGGGCAATCAGCCCCAGCATTTT | CAGSPPWGNQPQHF
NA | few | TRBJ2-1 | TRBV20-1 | TGCAGTGCTAGAGCCCCCGCTAGCCTAGAGCAGTTCTTC | CSARAPASLEQFF
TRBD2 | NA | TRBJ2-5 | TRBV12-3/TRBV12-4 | TGTGCCAGCAGCTCACTAGCGGGAGGGCCAGAGACCCAGTACTTC | CASSSLAGGPETQYF
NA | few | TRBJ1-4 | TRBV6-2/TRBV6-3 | TGTGCCAGCAGTCAACTGGGAGGAAAACTGTTTTTT | CASSQLGGKLFF
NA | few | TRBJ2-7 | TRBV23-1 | TGCGCCAGCAGTCAATCGTCGGCCAGGGAGGACTACGAGCAGTACTTC | CASSQSSAREDYEQYF
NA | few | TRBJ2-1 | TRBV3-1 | TGTGCCAGCAGCCAATTCGGGGACGGCAATGAGCAGTTCTTC | CASSQFGDGNEQFF
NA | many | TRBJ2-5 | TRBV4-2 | TGTGCCAGCAGCCAAGAATTCGGGCAGGGGAGCCGAGAGACCCAGTACTTC | CASSQEFGQGSRETQYF
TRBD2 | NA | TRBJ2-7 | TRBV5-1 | TGCGCCAGCAGCTTGACTAGCGGGAGAAGGACCTACGAGCAGTACTTC | CASSLTSGRRTYEQYF
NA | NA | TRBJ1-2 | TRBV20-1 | TGCAGTGCGAGGCCGCAGGCATTTGGCCACACCTTC | CSARPQAFGHTF
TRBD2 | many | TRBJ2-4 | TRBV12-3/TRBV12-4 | TGTGCCAGCAGTCGGACTAGCGGGAGTGGGGGTCTTCAGTACTTC | CASSRTSGSGGLQYF
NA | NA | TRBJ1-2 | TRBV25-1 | TGTGCCAGCAGTGAGGGGTCGATGGGGGTATATGGCTACACCTTC | CASSEGSMGVYGYTF
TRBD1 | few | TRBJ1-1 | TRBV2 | TGTGCCAGCAGTTCAGGGGGCAGGAACACTGAAGCTTTCTTT | CASSSGGRNTEAFF
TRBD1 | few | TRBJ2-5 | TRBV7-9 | TGTGCCAGCAGCCGGACAGGGGAGACCCAGTACTTC | CASSRTGETQYF
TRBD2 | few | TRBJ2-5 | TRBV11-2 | TGTGCCAGCAGCGTACAGGGGTCTAGCGGGAGAGAGACCCAGTACTTC | CASSVQGSSGRETQYF
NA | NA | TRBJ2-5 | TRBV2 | TGTGCCAGCAAGGGCTTCCACGAGACCCAGTACTTC | CASKGFHETQYF
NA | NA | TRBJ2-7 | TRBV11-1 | TGTGCCCCGACCCCCGGGAGCACCTACGAGCAGTACTTC | CAPTPGSTYEQYF
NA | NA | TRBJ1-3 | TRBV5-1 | TGCGCCAGCAGCTTGGAACACGCCACTGGAAACACCATATATTTT | CASSLEHATGNTIYF
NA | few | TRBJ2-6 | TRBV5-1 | TGCGCCAGCAGCTTGTCGGGACCCGGTGGGCCTGGGGCCAACGTCCTGACTTTC | CASSLSGPGGPGANVLTF
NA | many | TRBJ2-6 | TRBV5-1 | TGCGCCAGTACCCGGGACACCAGTTCTGGGGCCAACGTCCTGACTTTC | CASTRDTSSGANVLTF